A single sample gave rise to the 26 T cell receptor beta chains below, sequenced in a study of Graves' ophthalmopathy and Graves' hyperthyroidism. Amplification of the TCR beta CDR3 regions used RNA transcripts (as template). The first-round RT-PCR employed HTBI primers together with the Qiagen OneStep RT-PCR kit. A multiplex PCR was then performed as the second round. TCRdb re-called the multiplex PCR reads through MiXCR, storing one row per CDR3 protein. The sample has about 480,000 distinct CDR3 sequences, roughly 14% seen once. The sequenced material came from blood. All receptors derive from a woman aged 30 to 39 with Graves' ophthalmopathy.

The sample holds many counts of this clonotype. The rearrangement uses TRBV20-1 and TRBJ1-2; D is undetermined. The germline gives CDR1 DFQATT, CDR2 SNEGSKA (reference sequence). Between the trimmed V and J ends, which lost 4 bases and 0 bases, there was a span of 6 bases. The CDR3 totals 12 residues. This CDR3 reads CSATGANYGYTF. The CDR3 DNA is TGCAGTGCTACAGGAGCTAACTATGGCTACACCTTC.

Concerning this clonotype: One end of the junction is discordant with germline, which a read error may explain. The chain has TRBV12-3 or TRBV12-4 and TRBJ2-7; TRBD1 or TRBD2 may be the D gene (7 bases each). There are 12 residues in the CDR3. The DNA for the CDR3 is TGTGCCAGCAGCCCAGGGGGGGACGAGCAGTGCTTC. This translates into CASSPGGDEQCF.

In its sample, this clonotype was seen a few times. The chain recombines TRBV28 with TRBJ1-2; TRBD1 might be the D (5 bases). This CDR3 spans 15 amino acids. CDR1 and CDR2 (germline): MDHEN, SYDVKM. V dropped 0 bases and J dropped 2 bases, with 10 bases sitting between them. The CDR3 reads CASSLWPGINYGYTF. CDR3 sequence (DNA): TGTGCCAGCAGTTTATGGCCAGGGATAAACTATGGCTACACCTTC.

This clonotype was recorded at least ten times. The chain links TRBV5-1 to TRBJ2-7; TRBD2 might be the D (5 bases). Germline values: CDR1 SGHRS, CDR2 YFSETQ. Trimming pared 4 bases from V and 5 bases from J, leaving 16 bases between. This CDR3 spans 14 amino acids. The CDR3 protein is CASSKFREIDEQYF. The CDR3 coding sequence is TGCGCCAGCAGCAAATTTAGGGAGATCGACGAGCAGTACTTC.

This clonotype was seen ten or more times. V is TRBV7-9 and J is TRBJ2-7; TRBD1 matches at 10 bases. This CDR3 has 17 residues. The junction had 14 bases not matched to a gene; V was cut back by 7 bases and J by 2 bases. The germline V gene has CDR1 SEHNR and CDR2 FQNEAQ (reference sequence). CDR3 in amino acids: CASTFRPGTGATYEQYF. The CDR3 DNA follows: TGTGCCAGCACCTTCCGTCCCGGGACAGGGGCGACCTACGAGCAGTACTTC.

This clonotype was seen ten or more times. CDR3 region: CASGSAMDRSGNTIYF. The DNA of the CDR3 is TGTGCTAGTGGTTCCGCAATGGACAGGTCTGGAAACACCATATATTTT. This chain connects TRBV12-5 to TRBJ1-3; 7 nucleotides match TRBD1. After removal of 4 bases from V and 1 base from J, the junction contained 7 bases not matched to a gene. The CDR3 spans 16 residues. The germline V gene encodes CDR1 LGHNT and CDR2 FRNRAP.

In its sample, this clonotype was seen many times. This chain connects TRBV29-1 to TRBJ2-5; D is unclear. CDR3 size: 14 residues. CDR1 is SQVTM and CDR2 is ANQGSEA in the germline V gene. Between the trimmed V and J ends, which lost 7 bases and 5 bases, there was a span of 20 bases. This CDR3 reads CSAHKGALVETQYF. In DNA form, the CDR3 reads TGCAGCGCACACAAGGGCGCGCTGGTGGAGACCCAGTACTTC.

This clonotype showed up many times. The chain carries TRBV30 and TRBJ2-7; unclear D gene. Per the germline V gene, CDR1 is GTSNPN and CDR2 is SVGIG (reference sequence). The CDR3 contains 15 residues. V shed 2 bases and J shed 3 bases, with 17 bases lying between them. The CDR3 protein is CAWSMNGYAYYEQYF. The CDR3 coding sequence is TGTGCCTGGAGTATGAACGGGTACGCTTACTACGAGCAGTACTTC.

As for this clonotype: This may stem from a read error, because a much larger clone lies one nucleotide away. The chain links TRBV4-2 to TRBJ2-7, with D unclear. The CDR3 consists of 14 residues. Germline CDR1 LGHNA, CDR2 YNFKEQ. The CDR3 sequence: CASNQEQESHEQYF. Here the CDR3 DNA reads TGTGCCAGCAACCAAGAGCAGGAATCCCACGAGCAGTACTTC.

This clonotype was observed many times. The chain combines TRBV24-1 with TRBJ1-1; no clear D gene. Deletions cut 9 bases from V and 4 bases from J, with 11 bases between. This CDR3 comprises 12 residues. Germline V gene data show CDR1 as KGHDR and CDR2 as SFDVKD. The DNA for the CDR3 is TGTGCCACCTCGAAGACGGGCACTGAAGCTTTCTTT. Translating gives CATSKTGTEAFF.

There are many counts of this clonotype. The chain links TRBV28 to TRBJ2-5; D is undetermined. CDR1 and CDR2 (germline): MDHEN, SYDVKM. Trimming cost V 6 bases and J 5 bases, with 13 bases left between them. The CDR3 extends over 13 amino acids. The CDR3, as DNA: TGTGCCAGCAGACGACCGCTTGGGGAGACCCAGTACTTC. Its protein product is CASRRPLGETQYF.

This clonotype was observed at least ten times. This chain joins TRBV5-1 and TRBJ1-1; D gene ambiguous. CDR1 is SGHRS, CDR2 YFSETQ, per germline. Deletions cut 1 base from V and 1 base from J, with 8 bases between. The CDR3 covers 14 residues. The CDR3 spells CASSLMPENTEAFF. DNA for the CDR3: TGCGCCAGCAGCTTGATGCCCGAGAACACTGAAGCTTTCTTT.

This clonotype has at least ten counts. The chain has TRBV25-1 and TRBJ1-1; D is unclear. CDR3 length: 12 residues. The germline V gene encodes CDR1 MGHDK and CDR2 SYGVNS. Here the CDR3 reads CASRGPNTEAFF. CDR3 nucleotide sequence: TGTGCTTCGAGAGGGCCGAACACTGAAGCTTTCTTT.

This clonotype is a singleton in its sample. This sequence joins TRBV2 and TRBJ1-5; weak D call: TRBD1 (5 bases). The V gene's germline CDR1 is SNHLY and CDR2 FYNNEI. The CDR3 runs to 13 residues. Deletions cut 7 bases from V and 11 bases from J, with 18 bases between. CDR3 loop: CASIQDMGQSQHF. Here the CDR3 DNA reads TGTGCCAGCATCCAGGACATGGGCCAGTCCCAGCATTTT.

This clonotype was picked up many times. The chain combines TRBV11-2 with TRBJ1-1; TRBD1 matches 12 bases. The CDR3 loop spans 14 amino acids. Germline trimming cut 4 bases from V and 6 bases from J; bases unmatched to any gene: 3. CDR1 is SGHAT, CDR2 FQNNGV, per germline. CDR3: CASSWDRGLAEAFF. The CDR3 nucleotides read TGTGCCAGCAGCTGGGACAGGGGGCTGGCTGAAGCTTTCTTT.

This clonotype has more than one count but fewer than ten. The CDR3 here is CASSVSGRRVTGELFF. Written as DNA, the CDR3 is TGTGCCAGCAGCGTTAGCGGGAGGCGGGTCACCGGGGAGCTGTTTTTT. The rearrangement joins TRBV7-3 to TRBJ2-2; 10 bases align to TRBD2. The V gene's germline CDR1 is SGHTA and CDR2 FQGTGA. The CDR3 consists of 16 residues. V was clipped by 5 bases and J by 4 bases; unmatched bases: 7.

This clonotype was counted at least ten times. The J gene is TRBJ2-7, the V gene TRBV12-5; 10 bases are a match to TRBD2. This CDR3 contains 16 residues. Germline V gene sequence: CDR1 LGHNT, CDR2 FRNRAP. V lost 0 bases, J lost 3 bases, and 5 bases stayed unmatched. The CDR3 DNA reads TGTGCTAGTGGTTTGGTACTTGGGACTAGCGTCTACGAGCAGTACTTC. It translates to CASGLVLGTSVYEQYF.

The sample holds many counts of this clonotype. The V and J genes are TRBV4-1 and TRBJ2-6, with D unresolved. The V end was cut by 3 bases, the J end by 5 bases, with 14 bases between. The germline V gene encodes CDR1 MGHRA and CDR2 YSYEKL. This CDR3 comprises 16 residues. The CDR3 spells CASSHLRAGRANVLTF. The CDR3 nucleotides read TGCGCCAGCAGCCACCTACGGGCAGGTAGGGCCAACGTCCTGACTTTC.

This clonotype turned up a few times. J is TRBJ2-1 and V is TRBV28, with a weak D call TRBD1 (6 bases). This CDR3 region has 14 residues. Germline CDR1 and CDR2: MDHEN and SYDVKM. Trimming took off 5 bases at V and 3 bases at J, with 11 bases between the two ends. The CDR3 DNA reads as TGTGCCAGCAGTGACAGGAAATTCTACAATGAGCAGTTCTTC. Residues: CASSDRKFYNEQFF.

Ten or more counts support this clonotype. The CDR3 DNA reads TGTGCCAGCTGGACTAGACAGGCCGTTAAAAACACTGAAGCTTTCTTT. Protein product: CASWTRQAVKNTEAFF. The chain uses TRBV28 and TRBJ1-1, with TRBD1 as a possible D gene (6 bases). Germline V gene data show CDR1 as MDHEN and CDR2 as SYDVKM. Trimming took off 8 bases at V and 2 bases at J, with 21 bases between the two ends. This CDR3 region has 16 residues.

In this sample, this clonotype turned up many times. The chain links TRBV12-3 or TRBV12-4 to TRBJ1-2; TRBD1 is a possible D gene (5 bases). Deletions cut 6 bases from V and 8 bases from J, with 13 bases between. The CDR3 contains 12 residues. The CDR3 DNA is TGTGCCAGCAGGGGGGACGGCGGAGGCTACACCTTC. Its protein product is CASRGDGGGYTF.

This clonotype was detected ten times or more. This chain connects TRBV12-3 or TRBV12-4 to TRBJ2-5, with TRBD2 as a possible D gene (5 bases). This CDR3 has 12 residues. Trimming stripped 10 bases from V and 2 bases from J, with 11 bases between. CDR3 region: CATRGRQETQYF. CDR3 coding DNA: TGTGCCACCCGGGGTCGACAAGAGACCCAGTACTTC.

This clonotype appeared many times. V and J are TRBV27 and TRBJ1-5; D possibly corresponds to TRBD1 (6 bases). The germline V gene encodes CDR1 MNHEY and CDR2 SMNVEV (reference sequence). This CDR3 has 15 residues. The V gene lost 2 bases and the J gene lost 4 bases, with 12 bases spanning the gap. The CDR3 here is CASSLRGTQNQPQHF. CDR3 sequence (DNA): TGTGCCAGCAGTTTAAGGGGGACACAAAATCAGCCCCAGCATTTT.

This clonotype was seen many times. The genes are TRBV12-3 or TRBV12-4 and TRBJ1-1; 7 bases are shared with TRBD1. This CDR3 contains 14 residues. V dropped 8 bases and J dropped 2; count of bases not matched to a gene: 8. This CDR3 reads CASVRQGGNTEAFF. The CDR3 DNA reads as TGTGCCAGCGTTCGACAGGGTGGAAACACTGAAGCTTTCTTT.

This clonotype was recorded a few times. The chain has TRBV20-1 and TRBJ2-7, with a tentative D call TRBD1 (5 bases). The V and J ends lost 5 bases and 0 bases respectively, with 17 bases between them. The CDR3 totals 15 residues. Germline CDR1 and CDR2: DFQATT and SNEGSKA (reference sequence). CDR3 sequence reads: CSASFPRQSSYEQYF. The CDR3 region has the DNA TGCAGTGCTTCCTTTCCGAGACAGAGCTCCTACGAGCAGTACTTC.

There are many counts of this clonotype. This sequence joins TRBV7-9 and TRBJ2-7; TRBD1 might be the D (6 bases). The length of the CDR3 is 15 residues. V was cut by 4 bases and J by 6 bases, with 19 bases left in between. The V gene's germline CDR1 is SEHNR and CDR2 FQNEAQ (reference sequence). In nucleotides, the CDR3 is TGTGCCAGCAGCTCAGACAGGTTTGAACTGGGCGAGCAGTACTTC. This translates into CASSSDRFELGEQYF.